This paragraph reports one T cell receptor (beta chain). Its antigen is not identified. The PCR used 60 Vbeta and 13 Jbeta primers. TCRdb keeps only in-frame clones here, not all; method: immunoSEQ multiplex PCR. The data hold roughly 180,000 clones, with around 75% observed a single time. This specimen comes from a study of cytomegalovirus exposure and HLA in healthy donors. Findings of the study overall: A few V segments could not be told apart, such as TRBV6-2 and TRBV6-3, and were left out. Prior analysis indicated that the majority of TCR beta V segments exhibited productivity approximately 90% or approximately 30% of the time.

The CDR3 runs to 14 residues. V was pared by 7 bases and J by 6 bases, with 15 bases between. Germline lookup yields CDR1 MDHEN and CDR2 SYDVKM. This receptor was identified in a female donor in good health and CMV-seronegative. The V and J genes are TRBV28 and TRBJ2-2; possible D gene TRBD2, 5 bases. The sequencing sample was made of PBMCs. The CDR3 nucleotides read TGTGCCAGCAAATTTGAGGGTAGGCCCGGGGAGCTGTTTTTT. It specifies CASKFEGRPGELFF.